The next 21 T cell receptor beta chains were all read from a single sample in a study of response to subunit inactivated influenza vaccine. From the RT-PCR reads, TCRdb called clonotypes with MiXCR, one entry per CDR3 protein. The sample consists of hundreds of thousands of distinct CDR3 sequences, 14% of them appearing once. The input for sequencing was PBMCs from blood, taken less than 15 days before vaccination. These receptors all stem from a man between 50 and 59 years old who received an inactivated influenza vaccine.

This clonotype was detected only a few times. The rearrangement links TRBV25-1 to TRBJ1-4, with D possibly being TRBD1 (5 bases). The CDR3 is 15 residues long. V gave up 6 bases and J gave up 5 bases, with 16 bases separating them. Germline CDR1 MGHDK, CDR2 SYGVNS. CDR3 bases: TGTGCCAGCAGCCCCCGGGACGCCGGAAATGAAAAACTGTTTTTT. It encodes CASSPRDAGNEKLFF.

The chain uses TRBV4-3 and TRBJ2-2; 8 positions agree with TRBD1. Per germline, CDR1 LGHNA and CDR2 YSLEER. V was pared by 3 bases and J by 1 base, with 4 bases of the junction left unmatched. CDR3 length: 16 residues. Written as DNA, the CDR3 is TGCGCCAGCAGCCAGGACAGGGCCCTGAACACCGGGGAGCTGTTTTTT. It specifies CASSQDRALNTGELFF.

J is TRBJ1-2 and V is TRBV20-1; TRBD1 matches at 7 bases. The V and J ends lost 2 bases and 8 bases, in that order; junction bases with no gene match: 5. Germline V lookup: CDR1 DFQATT, CDR2 SNEGSKA (reference sequence). The CDR3 is made up of 12 amino acids. CDR3 sequence reads: CSARLRGRGYTF. The CDR3 DNA sequence: TGCAGTGCTAGACTGAGGGGGCGAGGCTACACCTTC.

This clonotype was observed a few times. The chain links TRBV12-3 or TRBV12-4 to TRBJ1-1; the D gene is possibly TRBD1 (6 bases). CDR3 size: 15 residues. V was cut by 3 bases and J by 4 bases, with 15 bases left in between. CDR3: CASSFGTGRGTEAFF. For the CDR3, the DNA is TGTGCCAGCAGTTTCGGAACAGGGAGGGGCACTGAAGCTTTCTTT.

The rearrangement links TRBV28 to TRBJ2-7, with D maybe TRBD2 (6 bases). CDR1 is MDHEN, CDR2 SYDVKM, per germline. This CDR3 region has 14 residues. Trimming removed 7 bases at V and 7 bases at J, with 20 bases between. This CDR3 reads CASNGGTSLGEQYF. The DNA of the CDR3 is TGTGCCAGCAACGGCGGGACCAGCCTAGGGGAGCAGTACTTC.

The CDR3 protein is CASSARLVGDQETQYF. Here the CDR3 DNA reads TGTGCCAGCAGCGCCCGACTAGTGGGAGACCAAGAGACCCAGTACTTC. This chain connects TRBV11-2 to TRBJ2-5; weak D call: TRBD2 (6 bases). CDR3 size: 16 residues. V shed 5 bases and J shed 0 bases, with 16 bases lying between them. The germline CDR1 and CDR2 sequences are SGHAT and FQNNGV.

The chain uses TRBV20-1 and TRBJ2-7; TRBD2 aligns across 14 bases. This CDR3 comprises 17 residues. CDR1 DFQATT and CDR2 SNEGSKA come from the germline V gene (reference sequence). The junction had 10 bases not matched to a gene; V was cut back by 3 bases and J by 3 bases. CDR3 protein: CSARGTSGSSSDYEQYF. DNA of the CDR3: TGCAGTGCTAGGGGGACTAGCGGGAGTAGTTCGGACTACGAGCAGTACTTC.

The chain carries TRBV5-1 and TRBJ2-1; TRBD1 matches 9 bases. With 4 bases clipped from V and 5 bases from J, the junction kept 10 bases outside the gene matches. This CDR3 contains 16 residues. CDR1 and CDR2 (germline): SGHRS, YFSETQ. Written as DNA, the CDR3 is TGCGCCAGCAGCCCGGGACAGGGTAGAAGGGACAATGAGCAGTTCTTC. Its translation: CASSPGQGRRDNEQFF.

V usage is TRBV6-5 and J usage is TRBJ1-6; a possible D gene is TRBD1 (5 bases). The V gene's germline CDR1 is MNHEY and CDR2 SVGAGI. The CDR3 is 16 amino acids. Trimming took off 0 bases at V and 7 bases at J, with 13 bases between the two ends. CDR3 nucleotides: TGTGCCAGCAGTTACTCTATCAGGGTTCTAAATTCACCCCTCCACTTT. Translating gives CASSYSIRVLNSPLHF.

This clonotype occurred a few times. V usage is TRBV30 and J usage is TRBJ2-1; D not resolved. Trimming pared 0 bases from V and 3 bases from J, leaving 3 bases between. The CDR3 is made up of 12 amino acids. CDR1 is GTSNPN and CDR2 is SVGIG in the germline V gene (reference sequence). The CDR3 protein is CAWSVLYNEQFF. DNA for the CDR3: TGTGCCTGGAGTGTACTCTACAATGAGCAGTTCTTC.

For the CDR3, the DNA is TGCAGTGCCGCCCCCGTGACGCACTTTGATGATACGCAGTATTTT. The encoded protein is CSAAPVTHFDDTQYF. The chain combines TRBV20-1 with TRBJ2-3; no clear D. Trimming cost V 6 bases and J 6 bases, with 22 bases left between them. Looked up from germline, CDR1 is DFQATT and CDR2 is SNEGSKA (reference sequence). The CDR3 runs 15 residues.

The chain couples TRBV20-1 to TRBJ2-7, with 15 nucleotides matching TRBD2. The germline CDR1 and CDR2 sequences are DFQATT and SNEGSKA (reference sequence). Losses at the gene ends were 3 bases for V and 5 bases for J; bases not matched to a gene: 8. The CDR3 sequence is 16 residues long. CDR3 loop: CSASMGLAGGRDEQYF. CDR3 DNA: TGCAGTGCTAGTATGGGACTAGCGGGAGGTAGAGACGAGCAGTACTTC.

This chain links TRBV7-2 with TRBJ2-5; TRBD2 aligns across 9 bases. V lost 2 bases and J lost 1; bases outside the gene matches: 8. The CDR3 is made up of 17 amino acids. The germline CDR1 and CDR2 sequences are SGHTA and FQGNSA. The CDR3 sequence is CASSLIRTSDFQETQYF. The DNA for the CDR3 is TGTGCCAGCAGCTTAATACGGACTAGCGATTTCCAAGAGACCCAGTACTTC. The complete variable domain, with remaining parts taken from reference TRBV7-2 and TRBJ2-5, reads GAGVSQSPSNKVTEKGKDVELRCDPISGHTALYWYRQSLGQGLEFLIYFQGNSAPDKSGLPSDRFSAERTGGSVSTLTIQRTQQEDSAVYLCASSLIRTSDFQETQYFGPGTRLLVL.

The chain recombines TRBV6-1 with TRBJ1-5, with D tentatively TRBD1 (5 bases). This CDR3 region has 11 residues. Germline assignment: CDR1 MNHNS and CDR2 SASEGT. Trimming stripped 3 bases from V and 14 bases from J, with 11 bases between. The CDR3 here is CASSDPLGEHF. In nucleotides, the CDR3 is TGTGCCAGCAGTGACCCCCTAGGGGAGCATTTT.

CDR3 amino acids: CSAKAGVEETQYF. CDR3 nucleotide sequence: TGCAGTGCGAAAGCGGGAGTCGAAGAGACCCAGTACTTC. The rearrangement uses TRBV20-1 and TRBJ2-5; 8 bases align to TRBD2. CDR3 length equals 13 residues. The V and J ends lost 6 bases and 3 bases, in that order; junction bases with no gene match: 6. In germline, CDR1 is DFQATT, CDR2 SNEGSKA (reference sequence).

The chain links TRBV7-2 to TRBJ2-7; D may match TRBD1 or TRBD2 (5 bases each). V shed 7 bases and J shed 1 base, with 11 bases lying between them. The CDR3 loop spans 13 amino acids. Germline-derived CDR1 and CDR2 are SGHTA and FQGNSA. In DNA, the CDR3 is TGTGCCAGCACGGGGCTTGGGTCCTACGAGCAGTACTTC. This translates into CASTGLGSYEQYF.

This rearrangement joins TRBV27 to TRBJ1-5, with D hard to call. This CDR3 is built from 15 residues. The germline V and J ends were trimmed by 1 base and 2 bases, with 9 bases remaining between them. Germline CDR1 is MNHEY and CDR2 is SMNVEV (reference sequence). The CDR3 sequence: CASSLFGVGNQPQHF. CDR3 in DNA: TGTGCCAGCAGTTTATTTGGGGTTGGCAATCAGCCCCAGCATTTT.

About this clonotype: The junction shows a germline mismatch at one end, possibly a read error. The chain carries TRBV30 and TRBJ2-5; the D gene could be TRBD1 or TRBD2 (5 bases each). The CDR3 contains 12 residues. Germline lookup yields CDR1 GTSNPN and CDR2 SVGIG (reference sequence). The CDR3 region has the DNA TGTGCTTGGACTGCAGGGTTCAAGACCCAGTACTTC. Translated, it gives CAWTAGFKTQYF.

This clonotype was picked up many times. V is TRBV6-6 and J is TRBJ2-2; D gene uncertain. The CDR3 spans 11 residues. V shed 7 bases and J shed 5 bases, with 5 bases lying between them. CDR1 and CDR2 (germline): MNHNY, SVGAGI (reference sequence). The DNA of the CDR3 is TGTGCCAGCATGAGGACCGGGGAGCTGTTTTTT. Its protein is CASMRTGELFF.

This clonotype was seen a few times. The chain carries TRBV6-2 or TRBV6-3 and TRBJ2-2; no definite D call. V lost 7 bases, J lost 7 bases, and 22 bases lay in between. The length of the CDR3 is 16 residues. In germline, CDR1 is MNHEY, CDR2 SVGEGT. The CDR3 loop reads CASIKRILAPGGELFF. The CDR3 region has the DNA TGTGCCAGCATCAAAAGGATCTTGGCACCGGGCGGGGAGCTGTTTTTT.

The gene calls are TRBV7-9 and TRBJ2-1; a possible D gene is TRBD2 (5 bases). The CDR3 spans 16 residues. Deletions cut 2 bases from V and 0 bases from J, with 11 bases between. The germline V gene encodes CDR1 SEHNR and CDR2 FQNEAQ (reference sequence). CDR3 amino acids: CASSLPGVSSYNEQFF. The CDR3 DNA reads TGTGCCAGCAGCTTACCCGGGGTGAGCTCCTACAATGAGCAGTTCTTC. Full variable domain (missing parts from reference TRBV7-9 and TRBJ2-1): DTGVSQNPRHKITKRGQNVTFRCDPISEHNRLYWYRQTLGQGPEFLTYFQNEAQLEKSRLLSDRFSAERPKGSFSTLEIQRTEQGDSAMYLCASSLPGVSSYNEQFFGPGTRLTVL.